This passage covers 8 T cell receptor beta chains from one sample sequenced in a study of blood T cells in healthy people across ages. Alongside a J-beta primer mix, a sample-barcoded 5' primer served in a second PCR lasting about 7 to 12 cycles. TCRdb re-derived calls from the 5' RACE reads in MiXCR, one entry per CDR3 protein. The sample lists about 1.4 million distinct CDR3 sequences, around 55% occurring once. The sequenced sample consisted of blood. The receptors were sampled from a young man in good health.

The chain is built from TRBV20-1 and TRBJ2-5, with TRBD1 as a possible D gene (5 bases). Germline lookup yields CDR1 DFQATT and CDR2 SNEGSKA (reference sequence). Between the trimmed V and J ends, which lost 7 bases and 1 base, there was a span of 13 bases. CDR3 length: 13 residues. The CDR3 region is CSVRGSTQETQYF. DNA of the CDR3: TGCAGTGTTAGGGGTTCTACCCAAGAGACCCAGTACTTC.

The V and J genes are TRBV29-1 and TRBJ2-7, with 9 bases aligning to TRBD1. V shed 6 bases, J shed 5 bases, and the junction held 8 bases outside the gene matches. Germline V gives CDR1 SQVTM, CDR2 ANQGSEA. This CDR3 region has 13 residues. This CDR3 is CSVAGTGSHEQYF. CDR3 sequence (DNA): TGCAGCGTAGCCGGGACAGGGAGCCACGAGCAGTACTTC.

The chain employs TRBV19 and TRBJ2-7; D may be TRBD1 (7 bases). The better agreement between TRBJ2-5 and the DNA end casts doubt on the J call. CDR1 LNHDA and CDR2 SQIVND come from the germline V gene (reference sequence). The CDR3 consists of 17 residues. CDR3 region: CASSTSDRTMIPATQYF. For the CDR3, the DNA is TGTGCCAGTAGTACTTCGGACAGGACTATGATACCGGCGACCCAGTACTTC.

Only a few counts were recorded for this clonotype. The chain joins TRBV29-1 to TRBJ1-2, with D possibly TRBD1 on 5 matching bases. CDR3 length: 12 amino acids. The germline V gene encodes CDR1 SQVTM and CDR2 ANQGSEA. V lost 4 bases to trimming and J lost 3 bases, with 9 bases between them. The CDR3 is CSVAMGDYGYTF. CDR3 in DNA: TGCAGCGTTGCCATGGGGGACTATGGCTACACCTTC.

This chain uses TRBV28 with TRBJ2-5; possibly TRBD2 for D (5 bases). The CDR3 loop spans 15 amino acids. V gave up 5 bases and J gave up 4 bases, with 17 bases separating them. The germline gives CDR1 MDHEN, CDR2 SYDVKM. This CDR3 reads CASSPTREPVETQYF. The DNA for the CDR3 is TGTGCCAGCAGTCCCACAAGGGAGCCGGTAGAGACCCAGTACTTC. Together with reference TRBV28 and TRBJ2-5, the CDR3 gives the full variable domain: DVKVTQSSRYLVKRTGEKVFLECVQDMDHENMFWYRQDPGLGLRLIYFSYDVKMKEKGDIPEGYSVSREKKERFSLILESASTNQTSMYLCASSPTREPVETQYFGPGTRLLVL.

This clonotype was detected only a few times. The chain couples TRBV27 to TRBJ1-2; 8 bases are a match to TRBD1. The V gene's germline CDR1 is MNHEY and CDR2 SMNVEV (reference sequence). This CDR3 has 15 residues. V was pared by 7 bases and J by 1 base, with 8 bases of the junction left unmatched. The CDR3 region is CASKRGTGDNYGYTF. CDR3 DNA: TGTGCCAGCAAGAGAGGGACAGGAGATAACTATGGCTACACCTTC.

The V gene is TRBV29-1, the J gene TRBJ2-1; D is possibly TRBD1 (5 bases). V shed 7 bases and J shed 3 bases, with 13 bases lying between them. CDR3 length: 13 residues. Germline V lookup: CDR1 SQVTM, CDR2 ANQGSEA. The CDR3 loop is CSARVLFYNEQFF. CDR3 sequence (DNA): TGCAGCGCCAGGGTCCTTTTCTACAATGAGCAGTTCTTC.

The V gene is TRBV11-2, the J gene TRBJ2-1, with TRBD2 matching 9 bases. From germline, CDR1 is SGHAT and CDR2 FQNNGV. The ends lost 7 bases at V and 7 bases at J; junction bases unmatched: 8. This CDR3 is built from 14 residues. CDR3 sequence reads: CASKRLAGKNEQFF. The CDR3 DNA follows: TGTGCCAGCAAACGGCTAGCGGGGAAGAATGAGCAGTTCTTC.